This T cell receptor (beta chain) came from a study of blood T cell repertoires in COVID-19. Study background: The cDNA or gDNA used as material had been derived from T cells, B-cell-depleted T cells, or PBMCs.

This clone was seen a handful of times. Grouping used clinical history reported by participants in a survey and questionnaire. CDR1 and CDR2 from the germline V gene are DFQATT and SNEGSKA (reference sequence). The germline V and J ends were trimmed by 3 bases and 7 bases, with 13 bases remaining between them. CDR3 length: 12 residues. Only in-frame clones appear in the TCRdb table, and some are missing; sequencing was by immunoSEQ multiplex PCR. Among about 190,000 clones listed, more than 70% were seen once. Sequenced: PBMCs or T cells enriched from blood (not recorded which). The clonotype comes from a man aged 35 to 55 with acute COVID-19. This chain uses TRBV20-1 with TRBJ2-7; D uncertain. CDR3 coding DNA: TGCAGTGCTAGTTCCTCTACTCGGGAGCAGTACTTC. Protein: CSASSSTREQYF.